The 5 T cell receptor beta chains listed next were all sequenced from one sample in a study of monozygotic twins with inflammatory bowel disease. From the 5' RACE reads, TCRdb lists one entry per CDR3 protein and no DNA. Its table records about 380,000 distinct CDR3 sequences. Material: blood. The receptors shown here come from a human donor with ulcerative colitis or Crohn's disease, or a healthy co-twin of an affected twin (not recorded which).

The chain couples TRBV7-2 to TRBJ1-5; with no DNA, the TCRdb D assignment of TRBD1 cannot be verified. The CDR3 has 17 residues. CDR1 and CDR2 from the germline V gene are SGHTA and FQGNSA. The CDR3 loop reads CASSQNWGATGNQPQHF. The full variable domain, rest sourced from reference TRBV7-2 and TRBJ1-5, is GAGVSQSPSNKVTEKGKDVELRCDPISGHTALYWYRQSLGQGLEFLIYFQGNSAPDKSGLPSDRFSAERTGGSVSTLTIQRTQQEDSAVYLCASSQNWGATGNQPQHFGDGTRLSIL.

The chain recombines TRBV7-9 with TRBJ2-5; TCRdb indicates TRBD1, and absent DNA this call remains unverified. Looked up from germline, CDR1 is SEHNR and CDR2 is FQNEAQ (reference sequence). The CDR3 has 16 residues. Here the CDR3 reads CASSFAGQTFGETQYF.

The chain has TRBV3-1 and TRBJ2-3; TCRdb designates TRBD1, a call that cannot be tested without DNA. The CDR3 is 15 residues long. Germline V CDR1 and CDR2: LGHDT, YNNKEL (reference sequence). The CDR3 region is CASSQVRGYTDTQYF.

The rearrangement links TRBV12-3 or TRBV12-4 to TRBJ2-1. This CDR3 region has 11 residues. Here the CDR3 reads CASSWYNEQFF.

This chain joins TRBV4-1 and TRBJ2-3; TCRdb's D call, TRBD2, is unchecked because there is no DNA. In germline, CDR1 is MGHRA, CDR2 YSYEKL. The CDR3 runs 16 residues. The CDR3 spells CASSQALGGLTDTQYF.